The rows below give T cell receptor beta chains drawn from one sample of a study of shared clonotypes between healthy human individuals. Here immunoSEQ multiplex PCR was the method, and the copy in TCRdb shows in-frame clones only, minus some. The table shows some 2,000,000 clones, with 85% to 95% occurring only once. Sequenced: naive CD4+ T cells sorted from blood. The receptors shown here come from a man in his late teens or twenties in good health. Both conserved end residues are part of each CDR3. D genes are given only for firm matches. Rows may omit the clone size; those that give it use once, few, many or a size class.

V	J	length	size	D	DNA	CDR3
TRBV7-2	TRBJ2-2	18	.	TRBD2	TGTGCCAGCAGCATATCAACCGGGACTAGCGGGCCTACCGGGGAGCTGTTTTTT	CASSISTGTSGPTGELFF
TRBV29-1	TRBJ2-4	14	.	TRBD2	TGCAGCGCCACAGCGGGGCCAGCCAAAAACATTCAGTACTTC	CSATAGPAKNIQYF
TRBV18	TRBJ2-2	16	.	.	TGTGCCAGCTCACCGGGGACGCCCCCGAACACCGGGGAGCTGTTTTTT	CASSPGTPPNTGELFF
TRBV7-2	TRBJ2-4	15	.	TRBD2	TGTGCCAGCAGCTTAGTGGGTCTAGCGGAAAACATTCAGTACTTC	CASSLVGLAENIQYF
TRBV6-1	TRBJ2-1	14	.	.	TGTGCCAGCAGTGAACAGGGAGGGGGGAATGAGCAGTTCTTC	CASSEQGGGNEQFF
TRBV25-1	TRBJ1-1	15	.	.	TGTGCCGCCAGAGGGGCAGCTCCCATGAACACTGAAGCTTTCTTT	CAARGAAPMNTEAFF
TRBV14	TRBJ1-2	14	.	.	TGTGCCAGCAGCCAAGGGGGCCTCGGTGGGGGCTACACCTTC	CASSQGGLGGGYTF
TRBV28	TRBJ1-1	12	.	.	TGTGCCAGCAGCATCTACAGCGGGGAAGCTTTCTTT	CASSIYSGEAFF
TRBV5-1	TRBJ2-5	15	.	.	TGCGCCAGCAGCTTGGGTTCCAGGGATAAAGAGACCCAGTACTTC	CASSLGSRDKETQYF
TRBV6-5	TRBJ2-7	15	.	.	TGTGCCAGCAGGAGGGGGACAAAAAACTCCTACGAGCAGTACTTC	CASRRGTKNSYEQYF
TRBV7-9	TRBJ1-6	15	.	.	TGTGCCAGCAGCTTAGCGTTGATAGATAATTCACCCCTCCACTTT	CASSLALIDNSPLHF
TRBV5-1	TRBJ1-6	15	once	TRBD1	TGCGCCAGCAGCTTAGGACAGGGGGCGAATTCACCCCTCCACTTT	CASSLGQGANSPLHF
TRBV19	TRBJ2-2	15	.	.	TGTGCCAGTAGTATCACAGGACCAAACACCGGGGAGCTGTTTTTT	CASSITGPNTGELFF
TRBV18	TRBJ2-1	13	.	.	TGTGCCAGCTCACCGGGCCTTTACAATGAGCAGTTCTTC	CASSPGLYNEQFF
TRBV4-1	TRBJ2-7	13	.	.	TGCGCCAGCAGCCAAGGGCCAGCATACGAGCAGTACTTC	CASSQGPAYEQYF
TRBV11-3	TRBJ2-7	13	.	.	TGTGCCAGCAGCCAGAACGTTGCCTACGAGCAGTACTTC	CASSQNVAYEQYF
TRBV2	TRBJ1-4	15	once	TRBD1	TGTGCCAGCAAAGGGAGGGACAGGACTAATGAAAAACTGTTTTTT	CASKGRDRTNEKLFF
TRBV7-2	TRBJ2-7	15	.	.	TGTGCCAGCAGCTTAGGTGTATGGGAAATCCACGAGCAGTACTTC	CASSLGVWEIHEQYF
TRBV6-1	TRBJ1-1	15	.	TRBD1	TGTGCCAGCAACGCCGGGACAGGGGGGTACACTGAAGCTTTCTTT	CASNAGTGGYTEAFF
TRBV7-3	TRBJ2-5	13	.	.	TGTGCCAGCAGCTTAATGTCAGAAGAGACCCAGTACTTC	CASSLMSEETQYF
TRBV11-2	TRBJ2-1	12	.	.	TGTGCCAGCAGGGACTACAACAATGAGCAGTTCTTC	CASRDYNNEQFF
TRBV2	TRBJ1-5	13	.	.	TGTGCCACCCGAGGTGAGGGAGGACAGCCCCAGCATTTT	CATRGEGGQPQHF
TRBV7-2	TRBJ1-5	16	.	.	TGTGCCAGCAGCTTAGAATGGGGCCTGCGCAATCAGCCCCAGCATTTT	CASSLEWGLRNQPQHF
TRBV6-5	TRBJ1-2	14	.	.	TGTGCCAGCAGTTACCTCAACAGCAACTATGGCTACACCTTC	CASSYLNSNYGYTF
TRBV10-1	TRBJ1-1	14	once	.	TGCGCCAGCAGTGAAATTCGGGGGTCCACTGAAGCTTTCTTT	CASSEIRGSTEAFF
TRBV19	TRBJ2-5	16	.	TRBD1	TGTGCCAGTAGTCCCCGGGACAGGTGGGGACAAGAGACCCAGTACTTC	CASSPRDRWGQETQYF
TRBV6-5	TRBJ2-7	15	.	.	TGTGCCAGCAGGCCAGGGGCAACTATCAATTACGAGCAGTACTTC	CASRPGATINYEQYF
TRBV10-3	TRBJ2-6	15	.	.	TGTGCCATCAGTGTATTGGGGAGTCCCGAGGACGTCCTGACTTTC	CAISVLGSPEDVLTF
TRBV6-5	TRBJ2-5	16	.	.	TGTGCCAGCAGTTACTACGCTGGACAGTTCCAAGAGACCCAGTACTTC	CASSYYAGQFQETQYF
TRBV7-2	TRBJ2-1	15	.	TRBD2	TGTGCCAGCAGCAGGCCTAGCGGGGGCTACAATGAGCAGTTCTTC	CASSRPSGGYNEQFF
TRBV28	TRBJ1-5	15	.	TRBD1	TGTGCCAGCAGTCCGGGACAGGGGATGGTTCAGCCCCAGCATTTT	CASSPGQGMVQPQHF
TRBV9	TRBJ1-2	17	.	TRBD1	TGTGCCAGCAGCGGAAGGACAGGGGGCTTGCGTAACTATGGCTACACCTTC	CASSGRTGGLRNYGYTF
TRBV7-2	TRBJ1-3	16	.	.	TGTGCCAGCAGCTTAGCGCTAGGGAGCTCTGGAAACACCATATATTTT	CASSLALGSSGNTIYF
TRBV30	TRBJ2-3	12	.	TRBD2	TGTGCCTGGAGTGCTTTTGCGGGAGGACAGTATTTT	CAWSAFAGGQYF
TRBV28	TRBJ1-4	13	.	.	TGTGCCAGCAATTATAGGGGGAATGAAAAACTGTTTTTT	CASNYRGNEKLFF
TRBV5-1	TRBJ1-3	15	.	.	TGCGCCAGCAGCCAGGACGTTTCCTCTGGAAACACCATATATTTT	CASSQDVSSGNTIYF
TRBV7-2	TRBJ2-5	12	once	.	TGTGCCAGCAGCTTCACAGTTTTGATCCAGTACTTC	CASSFTVLIQYF
TRBV12-5	TRBJ2-1	18	.	TRBD2	TGTGCTAGTGGTTTGGCGCGGACTAGCGGGAGCTCCTACAATGAGCAGTTCTTC	CASGLARTSGSSYNEQFF
TRBV10-1	TRBJ1-1	14	.	TRBD1	TGCGCCAGCAGTGAGGGGACAGGGGGCACTGAAGCTTTCTTT	CASSEGTGGTEAFF
TRBV28	TRBJ2-5	17	.	.	TGTGCCAGCAGTTTAATACAGGCAAACTCACCTCAAGAGACCCAGTACTTC	CASSLIQANSPQETQYF
TRBV2	TRBJ1-5	14	.	.	TGTGCCAGCAGGAGGGGGGTTAGCAATCAGCCCCAGCATTTT	CASRRGVSNQPQHF
TRBV10-1	TRBJ2-7	16	.	TRBD1	TGCGCCAGCAGTGAAGTAGGCCGACAGGGATGGAACGAGCAGTACTTC	CASSEVGRQGWNEQYF
TRBV28	TRBJ2-6	13	once	.	TGTGCCAGCACCAGCTCCGGGGCCAACGTCCTGACTTTC	CASTSSGANVLTF
TRBV2	TRBJ2-7	15	.	.	TGTGCCAGCAGTGATGGGGGGGCCGTCTCCTACGAGCAGTACTTC	CASSDGGAVSYEQYF
TRBV6-1	TRBJ1-5	15	.	TRBD1	TGTGCCAGCACTTGGGGACAGGGGGACAATCAGCCCCAGCATTTT	CASTWGQGDNQPQHF
TRBV25-1	TRBJ2-3	16	.	TRBD1	TGTGCCAGCAGTTTAACCGGGACAGGGGGAAAAGATACGCAGTATTTT	CASSLTGTGGKDTQYF
TRBV2	TRBJ1-1	13	.	TRBD1	TGTGCCAGCACGGGGACAGGGGGGACTGAAGCTTTCTTT	CASTGTGGTEAFF